This T cell receptor (beta chain) comes out of a study of blood T cell repertoires in COVID-19 (dated by TCRdb to between 2020 and 2021). The study in broad terms: Samples covering the acute and convalescent phases of COVID-19 were provided by collaborators in the United States, Italy and Spain. The sample metadata nearly always contained a de-identified subject ID, COVID-19 status, age in years and sex. The repertoires were released in a freely available public database meant as a resource for research on the immune response to SARS-CoV-2. Where HLA class I and class II types were available, the types were taken from metadata supplied by the sample provider, not from assay-based typing. The samples were drawn from two sources: the first 160 participants of the ongoing ImmuneRACE study, and 950 to 1,500 subjects contributed by 6 global collaborators. The prospective study material was composed of cDNA or gDNA derived from T cells, B-cell-depleted T cells, or PBMCs. The dataset comprised deeply sampled blood TCRbeta repertoires from subjects exposed to, actively infected with, or recovered from COVID-19.

TCRbeta CDR3 regions were amplified from genomic DNA by means of the immunoSEQ Assay, a bias-controlled multiplex PCR. On the study's bioinformatics: Nucleated cell counts per sample were estimated from amplification of reference gene primers within the assay. Sequence reads were collapsed and filtered to measure the absolute abundance of every unique TCRbeta CDR3 rearrangement. For each sample, productive Simpson clonality was calculated as the square root of Simpson's diversity index across productive rearrangements. TCRdb holds this immuneACCESS table with in-frame rearrangements only. Some clones are missing; in checked studies, unresolved V genes explain under half, and the rest has no known cause. That table is the source of V, J and clone size, and D and trimming were worked out from the DNA. This sample has over 150,000 clones in its table, and 80% of those were observed once. The top ten hold nearly 3.5% of the sample.

Comment on this clone: It lacks a known antigen. No base quality information exists; no much larger clone differs at one position.

Via the germline V gene, CDR1 is SNHLY and CDR2 FYNNEI. The cysteine opens and the phenylalanine closes a CDR3 of 15 amino acids. Only CDR3 DNA is held: 45 bases, read in frame from base 1. The junction carries 14 bases between V and J, which are trimmed by 4 bases and 3 bases respectively. Results and caveats for the whole study, not just this receptor: The amount of clinical and demographic metadata varied by source and participant and was provided uncurated.

Participants in the prospective study were enrolled through a virtual design, were aged roughly 18 to 100 years, and lived in some 24 United States geographic areas. In the prospective study, cohorts were assigned on the basis of participant-reported clinical history obtained from a screening survey and a study questionnaire. ImmuneRACE Cohort 3 recovered participants were defined by two consecutive negative NP/OP PCR tests, healthcare professional clearance, or symptom resolution. In the prospective study, mobile phlebotomists collected whole blood, serum and a nasopharyngeal or oropharyngeal swab from each participant. Over a roughly 2-month period, participants in the prospective study had the option of providing additional blood draws and questionnaires. Blood samples from the prospective study were shipped frozen or at room temperature prior to DNA extraction.

The sample comprised PBMCs or T cells enriched from blood (not recorded which). The sequence was collected from a woman aged 60-75 years who had recovered from COVID-19. This chain is built from TRBV2 and TRBJ2-3; perhaps TRBD1 is the D gene, with 5 bases matching. DNA sequence: TGTGCCAGCAGTGGACAGTCCGCGGTAACAGATACGCAGTATTTT. Translated, this gives CASSGQSAVTDTQYF.